This T cell receptor (beta chain) was obtained from a study of tissue T cells after allogeneic stem cell transplantation (dated by TCRdb to 2022 to 2024). General notes on the study: Over a three-year period, roughly 7 adult allo-HCT recipients who had steroid-refractory GVHD were prospectively enrolled in a research-autopsy study. Every GVHD patient received a graft from a donor; a handful of grafts were unmodified and three were CD34-selected to deplete T cells. Gastrointestinal GVHD was present in all GVHD patients, each of whom received several lines of GVHD-directed therapy, and 4 or 5 of these patients also had skin involvement. For viably preserved blood and marrow, CD3+ T cells were flow-sorted when cell numbers permitted, and smaller samples went directly to DNA extraction. TCR beta repertoires were profiled across many tissues obtained from research autopsies of patients with and without GVHD, as well as in mouse models of GVHD. The human part of the study was a prospective observational study with no blinding and no randomization. Study-wide findings and limitations: In both patients and mice, T cells from blood and spleen covered only a limited part of the TCR repertoire found in tissues. Only a few T cell clones appeared in more than one patient, yet motif-based clustering showed tissue-specific repertoire signatures that were shared between patients. Which tissue TCRs were alloreactive or antigen-specific was not determined in the study, and some of the clones might have been host cells that persisted. The patient cohort was small and clinically heterogeneous, and sampling depth was acknowledged as a limitation. Within patients, how anatomically similar tissues were was a major factor shaping TCR repertoire composition, regardless of disease or transplant status.

The time point label corresponds to: recipient (host-origin) PBMCs collected before allo-HCT. The germline V gene gives CDR1 as KGHSH and CDR2 as LQKENI. The CDR3 numbers 18 residues from cysteine through phenylalanine. Kept here is only the CDR3 DNA, which spans 54 bases and is read in frame from base 1. V gives up 3 bases and J gives up 0 bases, and the segment between their germline ends measures 15 bases. This clone occurred a few times. There is no known antigen for this receptor. No much larger clonotype is one base removed from it; base qualities were not supplied. Receptor libraries were prepared by the immunoSEQ multiplex PCR assay. TCRbeta CDR3 sequencing was performed at survey depth by Adaptive Biotechnologies, and CDR3 sequences, V/J genes, productive frequency and template counts were reported. TCR beta CDR3 regions were amplified from genomic DNA instead of RNA. The published analysis was carried out like this. Jensen-Shannon divergence served to quantify pairwise repertoire overlap between tissues, with 0 meaning identical and 1 meaning complete divergence. Tissues were grouped by single-linkage agglomerative hierarchical clustering of pairwise JSD values, and the clustering results were shown as dendrograms. All patient samples were analyzed with GLIPH2 using simulation_depth 1000, kmer_min_depth 3 and cdr3_length_cutoff 8, and only groups containing more than two unique CDR3s were kept. In a standardized tissue-overlap score, Jaccard GLIPH-group overlap across patients was extrapolated to a standard repertoire size of 1000 clones. Associations of diversity with clinical or experimental variables used linear mixed-effect models with tissue fixed effects and individual random effects. The clones in this table, taken by TCRdb from immuneACCESS, are in-frame only. Not every clone is retained; where verified, under half of the shortfall comes from an unresolved V gene, and the cause of the rest is unknown. V, J and clone size reflect that table, while D and trimming were determined from the DNA. In this sample the table shows about 26,000 clones, about 90% of which occur a single time. The top ten clonotypes cover roughly 2% of the sample.

Material: blood, obtained before transplantation. This sequence uses TRBV18 and TRBJ1-6; TRBD1 is perhaps the D gene, given 5 matching bases. The TCR was taken from a male donor aged 60 or over who later had graft-versus-host disease after an allogeneic stem cell transplant. The CDR3 protein sequence reads: CASSPDRGVSSYNSPLHF. The DNA is TGTGCCAGCTCACCTGACCGGGGGGTGAGCTCCTATAATTCACCCCTCCACTTT.